This T cell receptor beta chain was sequenced during a study of identical twins. This clonotype showed up just a few times. TCRdb reanalysed the 5' RACE reads using MiXCR and keeps one entry per CDR3 protein. The sample consists of around 480,000 distinct CDR3 sequences, approximately 14% of them appearing once. The CDR3 is made up of 16 amino acids. Germline V gives CDR1 DFQATT, CDR2 SNEGSKA (reference sequence). Losses at the gene ends were 1 base for V and 4 bases for J; bases not matched to a gene: 8. The sample was also linked to a second study, of yellow fever vaccine responses in identical twins.

The TCR comes from a woman between 18 and 30 years old in good health. Sequencing input: CD4+ T cells sorted from blood. The V and J genes are TRBV20-1 and TRBJ2-1; 9 bases map to TRBD2. As DNA, the CDR3 is TGCAGTGCTAGAGTGGCTAGCGGGGAGGAGTACAATGAGCAGTTCTTC. Translating it yields CSARVASGEEYNEQFF.